This record looks at one TCR beta chain sequence and its context. This CDR3 has 16 amino acids. After removal of 3 bases from V and 5 bases from J, the junction contained 11 bases not matched to a gene. CDR1 and CDR2 from the germline V gene are SQVTM and ANQGSEA. The sample originates from a study of molecular identifiers for immune sequencing clone quantification. Naive CD8 T cells were picked out by sorting for CD8+CD4-CCR7+CD45RA+. TCR libraries were built in bulk with a published protocol and specific TCR primers. TCRdb passed the PCR reads through MiXCR, listing each CDR3 protein once. Of about 510,000 distinct CDR3 sequences in the sample, 20% to 25% were seen once.

Sequencing was carried out using naive CD8+ T cells from blood, with Jurkat cell RNA spiked in. The subset is: FACS-sorted CD8+CD4-CCR7+CD45RA+ naive T cells. This chain links TRBV29-1 with TRBJ2-5; 11 nucleotides agree with TRBD2. This TCR was sampled from a human donor in good health. Some libraries in this study had Jurkat cell RNA spiked in. The CDR3 nucleotides read TGCAGCGTTGACGGTTTCCTAGCGGGGGGTGATGAGACCCAGTACTTC. Protein: CSVDGFLAGGDETQYF.